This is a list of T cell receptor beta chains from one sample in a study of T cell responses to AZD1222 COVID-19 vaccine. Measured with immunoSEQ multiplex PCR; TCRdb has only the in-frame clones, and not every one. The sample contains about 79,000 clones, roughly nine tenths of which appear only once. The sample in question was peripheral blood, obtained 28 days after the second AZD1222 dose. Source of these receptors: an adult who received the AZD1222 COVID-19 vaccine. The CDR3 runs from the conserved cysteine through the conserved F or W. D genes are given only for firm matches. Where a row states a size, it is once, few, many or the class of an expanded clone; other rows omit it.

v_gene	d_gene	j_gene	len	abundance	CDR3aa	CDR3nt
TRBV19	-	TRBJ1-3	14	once	CASNQGNFGNTIYF	TGTGCCAGCAACCAGGGAAACTTTGGAAACACCATATATTTT
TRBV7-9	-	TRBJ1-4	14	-	CASRKSFQGEKLFF	TGTGCCAGCCGAAAATCGTTTCAAGGTGAAAAACTGTTTTTT
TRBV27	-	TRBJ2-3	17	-	CASSRDVGASPPDTQYF	TGTGCCAGCAGTAGGGATGTGGGGGCCTCCCCTCCAGATACGCAGTATTTT
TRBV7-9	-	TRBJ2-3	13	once	CASSLAPTDTQYF	TGTGCCAGCAGCTTAGCCCCCACAGATACGCAGTATTTT
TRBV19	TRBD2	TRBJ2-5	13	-	CASQTSGQETQYF	TGTGCCAGCCAGACTAGCGGCCAAGAGACCCAGTACTTC
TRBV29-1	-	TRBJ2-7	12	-	CSAQMGEYEQYF	TGCAGCGCCCAAATGGGGGAATACGAGCAGTACTTC
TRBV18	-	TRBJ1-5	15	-	CASSPQNGGDQPQHF	TGTGCCAGCTCACCCCAGAATGGGGGTGATCAGCCCCAGCATTTT
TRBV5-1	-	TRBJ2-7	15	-	CASSNRGTDIYEQYF	TGCGCCAGCAGCAACCGCGGGACAGACATTTACGAGCAGTACTTC
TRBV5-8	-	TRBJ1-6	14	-	CASSFGRGGSPLHF	TGTGCCAGCAGCTTCGGCAGGGGTGGTTCACCCCTCCACTTT
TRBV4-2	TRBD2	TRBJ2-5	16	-	CASSQEQASGRETQYF	TGTGCCAGCAGCCAAGAACAGGCTAGCGGGAGGGAGACCCAGTACTTC
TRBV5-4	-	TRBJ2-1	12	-	CASSLRSNEQFF	TGTGCCAGCAGCTTGCGATCAAATGAGCAGTTCTTC
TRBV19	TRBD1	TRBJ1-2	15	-	CASRKTGSLDYGYTF	TGTGCCAGTAGAAAGACAGGGTCCCTCGACTATGGCTACACCTTC
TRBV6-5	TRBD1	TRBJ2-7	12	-	CASSTQGYEQYF	TGTGCCAGCAGTACACAGGGGTACGAGCAGTACTTC
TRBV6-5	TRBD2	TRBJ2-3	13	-	CASKAGGTDTQYF	TGTGCCAGCAAAGCGGGAGGCACAGATACGCAGTATTTT
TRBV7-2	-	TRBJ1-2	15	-	CASSSRGGGNYGYTF	TGTGCCAGCAGCTCCCGAGGGGGTGGTAACTATGGCTACACCTTC
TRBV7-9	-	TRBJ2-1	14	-	CASSLRLNQGEQFF	TGTGCCAGCAGCTTACGGCTAAATCAGGGTGAGCAGTTCTTC
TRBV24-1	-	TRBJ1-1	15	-	CATSDTGTGRTEAFF	TGTGCCACCAGTGATACAGGGACCGGGAGGACTGAAGCTTTCTTT
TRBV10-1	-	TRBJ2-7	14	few	CASSDQGLGGEQYF	TGCGCCAGCAGTGACCAGGGCCTTGGGGGCGAGCAGTACTTC
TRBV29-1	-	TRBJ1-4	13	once	CSVESQGLGKLFF	TGCAGCGTTGAAAGCCAGGGCTTGGGGAAACTGTTTTTT
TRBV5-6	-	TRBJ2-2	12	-	CASSQRIGELFF	TGTGCCAGCAGTCAGCGGATAGGGGAGCTGTTTTTT
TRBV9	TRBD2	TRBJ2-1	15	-	CASSVGGLPDNEQFF	TGTGCCAGCAGCGTAGGGGGACTACCCGACAATGAGCAGTTCTTC
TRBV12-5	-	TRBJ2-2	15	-	CASVLQGGSSGELFF	TGTGCTAGTGTTCTACAGGGGGGGTCGTCCGGGGAGCTGTTTTTT
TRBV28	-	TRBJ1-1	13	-	CASRQQVGTEAFF	TGTGCCAGCCGTCAACAGGTGGGCACTGAAGCTTTCTTT
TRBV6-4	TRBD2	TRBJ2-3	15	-	CASSGLAGGVDTQYF	TGTGCCAGCAGTGGGTTAGCGGGAGGAGTGGATACGCAGTATTTT
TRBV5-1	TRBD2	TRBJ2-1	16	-	CASSLALAGVRNEQFF	TGCGCCAGCAGCTTGGCTTTAGCGGGAGTGAGGAATGAGCAGTTCTTC
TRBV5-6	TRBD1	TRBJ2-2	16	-	CASSLEGRGRTGELFF	TGTGCCAGCAGCTTGGAAGGCAGGGGGCGGACCGGGGAGCTGTTTTTT
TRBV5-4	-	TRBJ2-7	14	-	CASSLVTASYKQYF	TGTGCCAGCAGCTTGGTAACAGCGTCCTACAAGCAGTACTTC
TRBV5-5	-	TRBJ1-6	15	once	CASSLVQADNSPLHF	TGTGCCAGCAGCTTGGTCCAAGCAGATAATTCACCCCTCCACTTT
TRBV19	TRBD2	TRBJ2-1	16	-	CASSKGSGSVNNEQFF	TGTGCCAGTAGTAAAGGTAGCGGGAGCGTAAACAATGAGCAGTTCTTC
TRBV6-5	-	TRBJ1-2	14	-	CASSPLGQGNGYTF	TGTGCCAGCAGTCCCCTTGGGCAGGGTAATGGCTACACCTTC
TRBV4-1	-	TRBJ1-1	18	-	CASSQTWGGMGMNTEAFF	TGCGCCAGCAGCCAAACTTGGGGAGGAATGGGCATGAACACTGAAGCTTTCTTT
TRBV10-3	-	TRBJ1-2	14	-	CAIRLDGELYGYTF	TGTGCCATCAGGTTGGACGGTGAGCTCTATGGCTACACCTTC
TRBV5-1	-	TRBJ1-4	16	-	CASSLAAGVANEKLFF	TGCGCCAGCAGCTTGGCCGCGGGTGTAGCTAATGAAAAACTGTTTTTT
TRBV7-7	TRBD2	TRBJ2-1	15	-	CASSSAGGSYNEQFF	TGTGCCAGCAGCTCAGCGGGAGGCTCCTACAATGAGCAGTTCTTC
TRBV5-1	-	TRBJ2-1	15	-	CASSLGQGAYNEQFF	TGCGCCAGCAGCTTGGGGCAGGGAGCCTACAATGAGCAGTTCTTC
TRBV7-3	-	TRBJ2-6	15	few	CASSLTGAGANVLTF	TGTGCCAGCAGCTTAACAGGGGCTGGGGCCAACGTCCTGACTTTC
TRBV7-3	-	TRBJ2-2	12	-	CASSRGRGELFF	TGTGCCAGCAGCAGAGGTAGAGGGGAGCTGTTTTTT
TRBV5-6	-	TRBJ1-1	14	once	CASSGGPSNTEAFF	TGTGCCAGCAGCGGGGGCCCCTCAAACACTGAAGCTTTCTTT
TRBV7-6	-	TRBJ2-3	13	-	CASSSREEGTQYF	TGTGCCAGCAGTTCCCGAGAGGAGGGTACGCAGTATTTT
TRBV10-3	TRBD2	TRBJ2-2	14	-	CAGRPGGSTGELFF	TGTGCCGGGCGACCGGGGGGGAGCACCGGGGAGCTGTTTTTT
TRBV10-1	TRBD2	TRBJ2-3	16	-	CASRTGRAVDRDTQYF	TGCGCCAGCAGAACCGGGAGGGCCGTCGATCGAGATACGCAGTATTTT
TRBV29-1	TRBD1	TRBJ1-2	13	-	CSTGTGGDYGYTF	TGCAGTACCGGGACAGGGGGCGACTATGGCTACACCTTC
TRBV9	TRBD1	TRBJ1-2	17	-	CASSEGPRGGTGYGYTF	TGTGCCAGCAGCGAAGGCCCAAGGGGCGGGACAGGCTATGGCTACACCTTC
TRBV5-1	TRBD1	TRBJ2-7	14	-	CASSWLTGGNEQYF	TGCGCCAGCAGTTGGCTGACAGGGGGCAACGAGCAGTACTTC
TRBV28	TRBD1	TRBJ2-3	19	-	CASSLRSYPGTASTDTQYF	TGTGCCAGCAGTTTACGTTCCTATCCCGGGACAGCTAGCACAGATACGCAGTATTTT
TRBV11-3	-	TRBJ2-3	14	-	CASSPFDHTDTQYF	TGTGCCAGCAGCCCGTTTGACCACACAGATACGCAGTATTTT
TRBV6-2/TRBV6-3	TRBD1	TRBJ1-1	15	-	CASSDRDRGSTEAFF	TGTGCCAGCAGTGACCGGGACAGGGGGAGCACTGAAGCTTTCTTT
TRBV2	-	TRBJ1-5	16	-	CASSYNGGRSNQPQHF	TGTGCCAGCAGTTACAACGGGGGAAGGAGCAATCAGCCCCAGCATTTT
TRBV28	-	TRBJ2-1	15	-	CASSYPGFSYNEQFF	TGTGCCAGCAGTTACCCCGGGTTCTCCTACAATGAGCAGTTCTTC
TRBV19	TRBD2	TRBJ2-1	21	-	CASSFPLPGLAGNTYNNEQFF	TGTGCCAGTAGTTTTCCGCTCCCGGGACTAGCGGGAAACACCTACAACAATGAGCAGTTCTTC
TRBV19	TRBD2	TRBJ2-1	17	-	CASTQDGILAGANEQFF	TGTGCCAGTACTCAAGATGGGATATTAGCGGGAGCGAATGAGCAGTTCTTC
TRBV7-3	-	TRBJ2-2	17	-	CASRSDRTNVNTGELFF	TGTGCCAGCAGATCGGACAGAACCAATGTGAACACCGGGGAGCTGTTTTTT
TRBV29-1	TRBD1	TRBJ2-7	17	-	CSAGDRGLAGPSYEQYF	TGCAGCGCCGGGGACAGGGGGCTCGCGGGCCCCTCCTACGAGCAGTACTTC
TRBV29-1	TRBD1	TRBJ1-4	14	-	CSVDHRDRGGKLFF	TGCAGCGTGGATCACCGGGACAGGGGAGGAAAACTGTTTTTT
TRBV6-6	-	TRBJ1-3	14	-	CASRNTAAGNTIYF	TGTGCCAGCAGAAATACAGCTGCCGGAAACACCATATATTTT
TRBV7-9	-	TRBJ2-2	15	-	CASSLMGPPTGELFF	TGTGCCAGCAGCTTAATGGGTCCACCCACCGGGGAGCTGTTTTTT
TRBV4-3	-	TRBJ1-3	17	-	CASSQDPRGQPGNTIYF	TGCGCCAGCAGCCAAGACCCCCGGGGTCAACCAGGAAACACCATATATTTT
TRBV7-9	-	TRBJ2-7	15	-	CASSPTAGGPYEQYF	TGTGCCAGCAGCCCAACGGCCGGGGGACCCTACGAGCAGTACTTC